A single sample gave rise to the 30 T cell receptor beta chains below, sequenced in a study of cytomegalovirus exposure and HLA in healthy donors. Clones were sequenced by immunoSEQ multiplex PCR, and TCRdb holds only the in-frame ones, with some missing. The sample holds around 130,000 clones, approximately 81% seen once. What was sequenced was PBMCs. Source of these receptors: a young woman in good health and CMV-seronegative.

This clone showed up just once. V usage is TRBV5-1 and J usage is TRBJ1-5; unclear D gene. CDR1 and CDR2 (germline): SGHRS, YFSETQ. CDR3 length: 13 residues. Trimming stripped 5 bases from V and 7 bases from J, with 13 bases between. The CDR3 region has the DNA TGCGCCAGCAGGTGGGCAACAGACCAGCCCCAGCATTTT. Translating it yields CASRWATDQPQHF. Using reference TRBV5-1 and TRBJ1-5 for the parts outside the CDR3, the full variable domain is KAGVTQTPRYLIKTRGQQVTLSCSPISGHRSVSWYQQTPGQGLQFLFEYFSETQRNKGNFPGRFSGRQFSNSRSEMNVSTLELGDSALYLCASRWATDQPQHFGDGTRLSIL.

The CDR3 sequence is CASSPRWGGDEQYF. The CDR3, as DNA: TGTGCCAGCAGCCCCCGGTGGGGGGGTGACGAGCAGTACTTC. The chain links TRBV9 to TRBJ2-7; 7 bases are a match to TRBD2. The ends lost 4 bases at V and 5 bases at J; junction bases unmatched: 9. The CDR3 runs 14 residues. Germline V gives CDR1 SGDLS, CDR2 YYNGEE. Drawing the rest from reference TRBV9 and TRBJ2-7, the complete variable domain is DSGVTQTPKHLITATGQRVTLRCSPRSGDLSVYWYQQSLDQGLQFLIQYYNGEERAKGNILERFSAQQFPDLHSELNLSSLELGDSALYFCASSPRWGGDEQYFGPGTRLTVT.

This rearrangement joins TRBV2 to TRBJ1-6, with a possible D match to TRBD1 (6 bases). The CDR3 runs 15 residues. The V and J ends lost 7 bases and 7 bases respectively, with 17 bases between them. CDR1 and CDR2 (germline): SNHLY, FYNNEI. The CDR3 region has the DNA TGTGCCAGCAAAGCCCAAGGACAGAAAAATTCACCCCTCCACTTT. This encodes CASKAQGQKNSPLHF.

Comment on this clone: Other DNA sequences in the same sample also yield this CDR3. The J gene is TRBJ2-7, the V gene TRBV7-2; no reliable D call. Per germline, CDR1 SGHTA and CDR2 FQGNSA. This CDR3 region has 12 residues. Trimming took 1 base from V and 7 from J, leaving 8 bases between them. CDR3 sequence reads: CASSLDRREQYF. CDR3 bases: TGTGCCAGCAGCTTAGACAGAAGGGAGCAGTACTTC.

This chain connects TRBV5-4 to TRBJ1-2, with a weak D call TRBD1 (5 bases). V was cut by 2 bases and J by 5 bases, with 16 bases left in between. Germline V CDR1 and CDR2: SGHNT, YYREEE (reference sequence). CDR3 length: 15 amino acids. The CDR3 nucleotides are TGTGCCAGCAGCTTACAGACAGCGGGGTCTTATGGCTACACCTTC. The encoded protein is CASSLQTAGSYGYTF.

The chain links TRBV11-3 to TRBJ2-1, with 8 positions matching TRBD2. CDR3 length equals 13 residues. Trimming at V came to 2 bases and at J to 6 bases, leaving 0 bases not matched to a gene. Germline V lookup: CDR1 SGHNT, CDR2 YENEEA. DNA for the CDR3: TGTGCCAGCAGCTTACGGGGGGGCAATGAGCAGTTCTTC. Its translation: CASSLRGGNEQFF.

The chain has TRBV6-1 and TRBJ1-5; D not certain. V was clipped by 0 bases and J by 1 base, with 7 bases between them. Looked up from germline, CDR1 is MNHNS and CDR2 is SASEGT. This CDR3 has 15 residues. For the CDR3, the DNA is TGTGCCAGCAGTGAAGCGGGAGGGAGCAATCAGCCCCAGCATTTT. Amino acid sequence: CASSEAGGSNQPQHF.

The CDR3 region has the DNA TGTGCCAGCAGTTGGGCTGATCGGGAGTCCAATGGCTACACCTTC. This sequence encodes CASSWADRESNGYTF. The V and J genes are TRBV28 and TRBJ1-2; D remains ambiguous. Trimming stripped 4 bases from V and 6 bases from J, with 18 bases between. The germline gives CDR1 MDHEN, CDR2 SYDVKM. The CDR3 sequence is 15 residues long.

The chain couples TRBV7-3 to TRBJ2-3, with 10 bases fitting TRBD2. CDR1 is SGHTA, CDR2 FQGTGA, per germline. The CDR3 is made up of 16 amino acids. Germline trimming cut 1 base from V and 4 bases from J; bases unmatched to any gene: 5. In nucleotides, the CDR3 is TGTGCCAGCAGCTTAAGGGCTAGCGGGGGACCAGATACGCAGTATTTT. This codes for CASSLRASGGPDTQYF.

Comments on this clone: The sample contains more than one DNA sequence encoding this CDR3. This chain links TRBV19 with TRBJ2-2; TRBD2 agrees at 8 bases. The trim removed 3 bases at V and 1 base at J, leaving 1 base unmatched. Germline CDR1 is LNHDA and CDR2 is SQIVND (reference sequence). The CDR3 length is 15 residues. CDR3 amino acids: CASSILAGNTGELFF. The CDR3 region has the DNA TGTGCCAGTAGTATTCTAGCGGGGAACACCGGGGAGCTGTTTTTT.

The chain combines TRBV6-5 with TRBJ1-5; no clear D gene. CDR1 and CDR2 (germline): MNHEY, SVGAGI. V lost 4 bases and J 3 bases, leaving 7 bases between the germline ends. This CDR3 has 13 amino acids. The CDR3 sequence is CASSFGINQPQHF. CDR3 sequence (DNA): TGTGCCAGCAGTTTCGGGATCAATCAGCCCCAGCATTTT.

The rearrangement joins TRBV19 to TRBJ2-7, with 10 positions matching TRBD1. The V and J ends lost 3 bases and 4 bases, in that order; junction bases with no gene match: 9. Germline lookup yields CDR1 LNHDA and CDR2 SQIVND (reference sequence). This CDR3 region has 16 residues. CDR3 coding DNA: TGTGCCAGTAGTATGAGTAGGACAGGGGGACGGTACGAGCAGTACTTC. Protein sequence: CASSMSRTGGRYEQYF.

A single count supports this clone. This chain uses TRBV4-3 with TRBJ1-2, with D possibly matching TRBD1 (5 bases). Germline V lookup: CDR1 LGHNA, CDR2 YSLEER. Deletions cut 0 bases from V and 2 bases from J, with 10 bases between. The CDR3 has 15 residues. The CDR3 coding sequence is TGCGCCAGCAGCCAAGATCAACCAGGGAACTATGGCTACACCTTC. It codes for CASSQDQPGNYGYTF.

The CDR3 region is CASSYSVGYNSPLHF. CDR3 DNA sequence: TGTGCCAGCAGTTACTCGGTCGGGTATAATTCACCCCTCCACTTT. The V and J genes are TRBV6-5 and TRBJ1-6; no firm D call. The CDR3 spans 15 residues. Trimming removed 0 bases at V and 4 bases at J, with 7 bases between. Germline CDR1 MNHEY, CDR2 SVGAGI.

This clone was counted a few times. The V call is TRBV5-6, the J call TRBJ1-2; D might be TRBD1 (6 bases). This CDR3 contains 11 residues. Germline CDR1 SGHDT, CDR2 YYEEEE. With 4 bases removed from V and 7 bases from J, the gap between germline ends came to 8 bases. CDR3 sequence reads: CASSTGFGYTF. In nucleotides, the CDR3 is TGTGCCAGCAGCACAGGGTTTGGCTACACCTTC.

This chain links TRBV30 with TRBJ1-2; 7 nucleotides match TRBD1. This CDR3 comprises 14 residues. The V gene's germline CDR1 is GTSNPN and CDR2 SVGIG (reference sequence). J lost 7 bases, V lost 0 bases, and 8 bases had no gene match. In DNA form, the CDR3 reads TGTGCCTGGAGTGTAGTAGGGGGCGTTGGTGGCTACACCTTC. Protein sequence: CAWSVVGGVGGYTF.

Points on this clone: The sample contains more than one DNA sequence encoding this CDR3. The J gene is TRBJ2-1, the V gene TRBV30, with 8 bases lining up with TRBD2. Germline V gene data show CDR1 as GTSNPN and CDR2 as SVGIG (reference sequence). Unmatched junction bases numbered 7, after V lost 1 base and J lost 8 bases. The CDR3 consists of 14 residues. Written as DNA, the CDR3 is TGTGCCTGGAGTGGTCGGGGGGGTTTCTATGAGCAGTTCTTC. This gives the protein CAWSGRGGFYEQFF. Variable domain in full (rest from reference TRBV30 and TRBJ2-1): SQTIHQWPATLVQPVGSPLSLECTVEGTSNPNLYWYRQAAGRGLQLLFYSVGIGQISSEVPQNLSASRPQDRQFILSSKKLLLSDSGFYLCAWSGRGGFYEQFFGPGTRLTVL.

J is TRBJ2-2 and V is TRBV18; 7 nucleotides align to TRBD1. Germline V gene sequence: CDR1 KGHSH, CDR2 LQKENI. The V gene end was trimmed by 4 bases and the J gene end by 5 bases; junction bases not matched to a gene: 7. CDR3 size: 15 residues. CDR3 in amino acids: CASSLTDRATGELFF. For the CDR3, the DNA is TGTGCCAGCTCACTAACCGACAGGGCAACCGGGGAGCTGTTTTTT.

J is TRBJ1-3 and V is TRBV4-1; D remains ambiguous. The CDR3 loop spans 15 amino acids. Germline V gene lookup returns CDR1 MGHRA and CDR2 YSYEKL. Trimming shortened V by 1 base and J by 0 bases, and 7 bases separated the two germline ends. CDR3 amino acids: CASSQARNSGNTIYF. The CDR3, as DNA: TGCGCCAGCAGCCAAGCCAGGAACTCTGGAAACACCATATATTTT.

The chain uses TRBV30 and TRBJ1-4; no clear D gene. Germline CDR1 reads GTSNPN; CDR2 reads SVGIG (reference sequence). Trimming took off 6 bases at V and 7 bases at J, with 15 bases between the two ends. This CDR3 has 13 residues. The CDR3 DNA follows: TGTGCCTGCGATGGAAGGCGGGGTGAAAAACTGTTTTTT. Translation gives CACDGRRGEKLFF.

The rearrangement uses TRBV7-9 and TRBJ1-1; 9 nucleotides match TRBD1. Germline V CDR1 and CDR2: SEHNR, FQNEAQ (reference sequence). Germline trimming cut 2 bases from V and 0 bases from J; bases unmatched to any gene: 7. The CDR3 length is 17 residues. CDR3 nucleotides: TGTGCCAGCAGCTTAAGGAGGACAGGGGTCATGAACACTGAAGCTTTCTTT. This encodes CASSLRRTGVMNTEAFF.

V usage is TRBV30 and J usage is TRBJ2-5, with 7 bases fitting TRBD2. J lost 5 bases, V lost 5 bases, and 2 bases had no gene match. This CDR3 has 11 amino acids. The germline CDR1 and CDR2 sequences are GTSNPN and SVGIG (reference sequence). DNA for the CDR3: TGTGCCTGGCGGGGGGAGGAGACCCAGTACTTC. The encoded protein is CAWRGEETQYF.

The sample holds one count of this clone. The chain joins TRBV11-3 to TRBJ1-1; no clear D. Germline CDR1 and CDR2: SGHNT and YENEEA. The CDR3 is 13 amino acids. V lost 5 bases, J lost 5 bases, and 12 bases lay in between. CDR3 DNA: TGTGCCAGCAGCCGGCAGGATAGGACTGAAGCTTTCTTT. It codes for CASSRQDRTEAFF.

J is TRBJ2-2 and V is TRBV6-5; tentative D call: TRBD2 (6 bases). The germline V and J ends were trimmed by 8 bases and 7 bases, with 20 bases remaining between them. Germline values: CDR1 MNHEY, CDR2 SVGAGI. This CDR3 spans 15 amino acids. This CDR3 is CASRRVLLEGGELFF. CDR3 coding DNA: TGTGCCAGCCGGAGGGTCCTACTAGAGGGCGGGGAGCTGTTTTTT.

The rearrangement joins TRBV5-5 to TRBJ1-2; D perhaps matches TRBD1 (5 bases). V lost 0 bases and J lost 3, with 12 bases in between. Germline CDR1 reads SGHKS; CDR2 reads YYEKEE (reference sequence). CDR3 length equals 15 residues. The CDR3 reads CASSLVPGPDYGYTF. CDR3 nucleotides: TGTGCCAGCAGCTTGGTCCCAGGGCCAGACTATGGCTACACCTTC. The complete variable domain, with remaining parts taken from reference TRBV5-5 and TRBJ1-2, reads DAGVTQSPTHLIKTRGQQVTLRCSPISGHKSVSWYQQVLGQGPQFIFQYYEKEERGRGNFPDRFSARQFPNYSSELNVNALLLGDSALYLCASSLVPGPDYGYTFGSGTRLTVV.

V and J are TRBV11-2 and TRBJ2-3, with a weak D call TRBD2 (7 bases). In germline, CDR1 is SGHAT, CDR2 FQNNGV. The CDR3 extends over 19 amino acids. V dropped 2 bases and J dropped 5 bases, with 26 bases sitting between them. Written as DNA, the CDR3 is TGTGCCAGCAGCTTAACCCTCACTAAGGGGGGGGGCAGTGAAGATACGCAGTATTTT. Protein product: CASSLTLTKGGGSEDTQYF.

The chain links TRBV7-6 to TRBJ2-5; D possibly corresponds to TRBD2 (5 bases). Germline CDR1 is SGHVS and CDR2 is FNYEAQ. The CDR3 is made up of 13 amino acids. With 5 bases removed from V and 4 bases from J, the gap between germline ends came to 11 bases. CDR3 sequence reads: CASSEGPPETQYF. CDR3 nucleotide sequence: TGTGCCAGCAGCGAGGGTCCCCCAGAGACCCAGTACTTC.

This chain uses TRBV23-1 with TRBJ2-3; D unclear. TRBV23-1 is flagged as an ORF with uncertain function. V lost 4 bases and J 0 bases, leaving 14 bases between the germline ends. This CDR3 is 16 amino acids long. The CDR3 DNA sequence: TGCGCCAGCAGTCCTGAGAGATCACGCAGCACAGATACGCAGTATTTT. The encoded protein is CASSPERSRSTDTQYF.

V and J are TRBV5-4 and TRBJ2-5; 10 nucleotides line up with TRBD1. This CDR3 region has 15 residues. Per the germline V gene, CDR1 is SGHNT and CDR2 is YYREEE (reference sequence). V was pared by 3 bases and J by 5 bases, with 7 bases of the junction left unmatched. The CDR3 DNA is TGTGCCAGCAGCTGGCCGGGACAGGGGTGGGAGACCCAGTACTTC. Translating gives CASSWPGQGWETQYF.

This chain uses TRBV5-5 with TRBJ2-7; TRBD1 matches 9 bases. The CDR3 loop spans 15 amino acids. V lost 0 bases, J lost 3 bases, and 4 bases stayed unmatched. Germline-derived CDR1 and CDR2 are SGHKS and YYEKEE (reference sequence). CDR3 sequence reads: CASSLEGTGFYEQYF. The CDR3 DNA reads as TGTGCCAGCAGCTTGGAAGGGACAGGGTTCTACGAGCAGTACTTC.